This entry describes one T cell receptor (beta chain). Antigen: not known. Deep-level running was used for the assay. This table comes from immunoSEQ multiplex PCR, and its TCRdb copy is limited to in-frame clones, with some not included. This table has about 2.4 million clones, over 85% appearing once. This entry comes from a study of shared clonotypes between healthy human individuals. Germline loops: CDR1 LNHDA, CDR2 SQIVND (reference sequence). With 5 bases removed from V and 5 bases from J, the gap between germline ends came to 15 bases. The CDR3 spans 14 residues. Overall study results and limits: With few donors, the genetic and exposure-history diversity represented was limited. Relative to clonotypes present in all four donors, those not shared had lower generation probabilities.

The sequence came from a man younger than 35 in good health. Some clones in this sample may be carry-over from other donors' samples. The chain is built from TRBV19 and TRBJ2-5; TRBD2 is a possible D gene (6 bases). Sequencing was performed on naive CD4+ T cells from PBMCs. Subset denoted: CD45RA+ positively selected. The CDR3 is CASSAGYWDETQYF. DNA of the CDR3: TGTGCCAGTAGTGCGGGGTATTGGGACGAGACCCAGTACTTC. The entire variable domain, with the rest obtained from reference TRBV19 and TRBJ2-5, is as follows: DGGITQSPKYLFRKEGQNVTLSCEQNLNHDAMYWYRQDPGQGLRLIYYSQIVNDFQKGDIAEGYSVSREKKESFPLTVTSAQKNPTAFYLCASSAGYWDETQYFGPGTRLLVL.